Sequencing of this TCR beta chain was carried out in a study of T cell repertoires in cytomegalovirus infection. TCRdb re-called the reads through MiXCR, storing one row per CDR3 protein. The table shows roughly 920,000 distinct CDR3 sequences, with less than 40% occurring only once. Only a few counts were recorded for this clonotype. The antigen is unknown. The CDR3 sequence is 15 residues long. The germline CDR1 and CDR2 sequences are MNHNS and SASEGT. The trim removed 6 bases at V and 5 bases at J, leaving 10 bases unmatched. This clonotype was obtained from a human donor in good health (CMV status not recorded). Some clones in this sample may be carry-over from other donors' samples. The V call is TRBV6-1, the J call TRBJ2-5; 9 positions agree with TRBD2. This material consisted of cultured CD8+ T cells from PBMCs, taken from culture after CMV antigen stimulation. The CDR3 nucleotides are TGTGCCAGCAGAACCCCCGGGACTAGCAGCGAGACCCAGTACTTC. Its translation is CASRTPGTSSETQYF.